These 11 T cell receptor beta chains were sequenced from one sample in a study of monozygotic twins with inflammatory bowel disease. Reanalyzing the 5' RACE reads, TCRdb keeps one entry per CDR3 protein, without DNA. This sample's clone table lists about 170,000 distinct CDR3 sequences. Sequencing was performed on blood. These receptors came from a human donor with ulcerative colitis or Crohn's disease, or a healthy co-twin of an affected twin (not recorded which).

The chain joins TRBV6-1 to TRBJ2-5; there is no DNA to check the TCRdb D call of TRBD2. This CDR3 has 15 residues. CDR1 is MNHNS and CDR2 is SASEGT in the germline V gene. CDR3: CASSEASGVQETQYF.

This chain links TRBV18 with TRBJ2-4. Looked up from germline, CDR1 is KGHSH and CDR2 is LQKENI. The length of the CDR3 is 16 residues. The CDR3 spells CASSPYGGIAKNIQYF.

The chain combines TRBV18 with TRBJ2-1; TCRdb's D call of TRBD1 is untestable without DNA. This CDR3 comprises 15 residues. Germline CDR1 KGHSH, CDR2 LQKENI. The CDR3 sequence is CASSPRQGGADEQFF.

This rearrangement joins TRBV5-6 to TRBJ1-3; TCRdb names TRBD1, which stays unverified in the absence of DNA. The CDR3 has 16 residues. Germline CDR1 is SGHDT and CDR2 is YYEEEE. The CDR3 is CASSLHLGRPGNTIYF.

CDR3 sequence reads: CASRAIAKNIQYF. This chain uses TRBV27 with TRBJ2-4. Looked up from germline, CDR1 is MNHEY and CDR2 is SMNVEV (reference sequence). This CDR3 has 13 amino acids.

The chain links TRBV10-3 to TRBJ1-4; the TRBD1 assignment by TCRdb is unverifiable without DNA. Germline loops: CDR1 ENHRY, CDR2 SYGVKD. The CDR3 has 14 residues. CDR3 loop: CATFRQGVDEKLFF.

The CDR3 region is CASSLGQYQPQHF. The chain recombines TRBV27 with TRBJ1-5. Germline V gene data show CDR1 as MNHEY and CDR2 as SMNVEV (reference sequence). This CDR3 is 13 amino acids long.

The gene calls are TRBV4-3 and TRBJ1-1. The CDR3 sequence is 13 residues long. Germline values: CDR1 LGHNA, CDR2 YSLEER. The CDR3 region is CASSPSANTEAFF.

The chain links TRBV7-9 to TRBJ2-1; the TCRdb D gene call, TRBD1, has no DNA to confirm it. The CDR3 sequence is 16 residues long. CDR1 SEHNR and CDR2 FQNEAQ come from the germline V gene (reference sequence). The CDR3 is CASSQSDRRIKNEQFF. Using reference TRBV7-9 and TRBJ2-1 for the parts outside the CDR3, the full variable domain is DTGVSQNPRHKITKRGQNVTFRCDPISEHNRLYWYRQTLGQGPEFLTYFQNEAQLEKSRLLSDRFSAERPKGSFSTLEIQRTEQGDSAMYLCASSQSDRRIKNEQFFGPGTRLTVL.

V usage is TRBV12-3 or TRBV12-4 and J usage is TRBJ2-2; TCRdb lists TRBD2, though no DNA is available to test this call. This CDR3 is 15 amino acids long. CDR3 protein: CASSRGLATNGELFF.

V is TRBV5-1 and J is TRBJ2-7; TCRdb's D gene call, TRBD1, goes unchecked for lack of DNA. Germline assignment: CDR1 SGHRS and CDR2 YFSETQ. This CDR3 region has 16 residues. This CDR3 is CASSFNSWDTGYEQYF. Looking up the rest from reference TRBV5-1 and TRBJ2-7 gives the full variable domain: KAGVTQTPRYLIKTRGQQVTLSCSPISGHRSVSWYQQTPGQGLQFLFEYFSETQRNKGNFPGRFSGRQFSNSRSEMNVSTLELGDSALYLCASSFNSWDTGYEQYFGPGTRLTVT.